The 8 T cell receptor beta chains below come from one sample, sequenced in a study of blood T cell repertoires in COVID-19. Assay: immunoSEQ multiplex PCR; the TCRdb copy retains only in-frame clones and omits some. The sample lists hundreds of thousands of clones; roughly 89% were seen once. Sequenced: peripheral blood. All receptors come from a woman aged 25 to 39 with COVID-19, enrolled during active disease.

The V gene is TRBV29-1, the J gene TRBJ2-7; 10 positions agree with TRBD1. Looked up from germline, CDR1 is SQVTM and CDR2 is ANQGSEA. The V gene end was trimmed by 3 bases and the J gene end by 4 bases; junction bases not matched to a gene: 15. The CDR3 runs to 17 residues. DNA of the CDR3: TGCAGCGTTGAGGGCCTCCCGGGACAGGGGACGATATACGAGCAGTACTTC. It encodes CSVEGLPGQGTIYEQYF.

The chain combines TRBV27 with TRBJ2-5, with TRBD1 identical over 7 bases. J was trimmed by 0 bases and V by 3 bases; bases with no gene match: 7. The CDR3 is 16 amino acids. Germline CDR1 and CDR2: MNHEY and SMNVEV (reference sequence). In nucleotides, the CDR3 is TGTGCCAGCAGTTTGAGACAGGGTATATACCAAGAGACCCAGTACTTC. Translated: CASSLRQGIYQETQYF.

The genes are TRBV11-2 and TRBJ1-2, with 8 bases lining up with TRBD1. The CDR3 runs 14 residues. Trimming removed 3 bases from V and 6 bases from J; junction bases left unmatched: 6. The germline CDR1 and CDR2 sequences are SGHAT and FQNNGV. The CDR3 sequence: CASSFTGGADGYTF. In DNA form, the CDR3 reads TGTGCCAGCAGCTTTACAGGGGGGGCGGATGGCTACACCTTC.

This chain links TRBV18 with TRBJ1-1; no reliable D call. There are 15 residues in the CDR3. Germline V gives CDR1 KGHSH, CDR2 LQKENI. V was clipped by 0 bases and J by 5 bases, with 13 bases between them. The CDR3 DNA is TGTGCCAGCTCACCACCAGGGCGGGGTGGGACTGAAGCTTTCTTT. It encodes CASSPPGRGGTEAFF.

This clone was seen only once. V is TRBV12-5 and J is TRBJ1-4, with 7 bases fitting TRBD1. Trimming removed 6 bases from V and 3 bases from J; junction bases left unmatched: 7. Per germline, CDR1 LGHNT and CDR2 FRNRAP. This CDR3 region has 15 residues. The CDR3 sequence: CASGPTGTANEKLFF. The CDR3 coding sequence is TGTGCTAGTGGACCCACAGGGACAGCTAATGAAAAACTGTTTTTT.

The J gene is TRBJ2-7, the V gene TRBV10-3, with TRBD1 identical over 8 bases. The CDR3 is made up of 16 amino acids. The ends lost 3 bases at V and 2 bases at J; junction bases unmatched: 9. Germline V gene lookup returns CDR1 ENHRY and CDR2 SYGVKD. In DNA, the CDR3 is TGTGCCATCAGTGATTCCGACAGGGGCTTTACCTACGAGCAGTACTTC. It encodes CAISDSDRGFTYEQYF.

The gene calls are TRBV19 and TRBJ2-1; D perhaps matches TRBD2 (6 bases). The germline gives CDR1 LNHDA, CDR2 SQIVND (reference sequence). The CDR3 contains 14 residues. V lost 1 base and J lost 5, with 9 bases in between. The CDR3 DNA follows: TGTGCCAGTAGTATAGGACTAGGGAACAATGAGCAGTTCTTC. Protein sequence: CASSIGLGNNEQFF.

This clone was seen more than once but under ten times. The V call is TRBV6-5, the J call TRBJ1-2; unclear D gene. The ends were cut back, 10 bases at V and 6 bases at J, with 18 bases in the middle. The CDR3 loop spans 13 amino acids. Germline V CDR1 and CDR2: MNHEY, SVGAGI. CDR3 amino acids: CATNPRGSDGYTF. CDR3 bases: TGTGCCACCAACCCGCGAGGGTCTGATGGCTACACCTTC.